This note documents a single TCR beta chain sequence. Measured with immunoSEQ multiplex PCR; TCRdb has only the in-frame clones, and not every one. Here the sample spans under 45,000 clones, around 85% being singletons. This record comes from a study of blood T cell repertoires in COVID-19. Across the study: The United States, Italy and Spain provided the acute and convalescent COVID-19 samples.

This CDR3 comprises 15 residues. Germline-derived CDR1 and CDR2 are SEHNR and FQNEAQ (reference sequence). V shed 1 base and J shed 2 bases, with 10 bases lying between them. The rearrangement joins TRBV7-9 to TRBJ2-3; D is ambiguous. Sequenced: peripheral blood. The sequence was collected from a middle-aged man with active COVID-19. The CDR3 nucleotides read TGTGCCAGCAGCTTAGGAGGTGTAGTCACAGATACGCAGTATTTT. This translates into CASSLGGVVTDTQYF.